A single sample gave rise to the 29 T cell receptor beta chains below, sequenced in a study of CXCR3-negative and CXCR3-positive naive CD8 T cells. The libraries of TRB cDNA were constructed through 5' RACE using UMI labels. From its re-call of the 5' RACE reads, TCRdb lists each CDR3 protein once, without DNA. The listing contains around 34,000 distinct CDR3 sequences. Sample: memory CD8+ T cells from blood. All receptors come from a human donor in good health. Some clones in this sample may be carry-over from other donors' samples.

V gene TRBV21-1 combines with J gene TRBJ2-7; the D gene TCRdb calls, TRBD1, cannot be checked with no DNA. TRBV21-1 is listed as a pseudogene. The length of the CDR3 is 15 residues. CDR3 sequence reads: CASSKAGVDIYEQYF.

This chain connects TRBV29-1 to TRBJ1-1; TCRdb indicates TRBD1, and absent DNA this call remains unverified. Per the germline V gene, CDR1 is SQVTM and CDR2 is ANQGSEA. The CDR3 is 12 residues long. This chain's CDR3 is CSGETGVTEAFF. Full variable domain (remainder filled in from reference TRBV29-1 and TRBJ1-1): SAVISQKPSRDICQRGTSLTIQCQVDSQVTMMFWYRQQPGQSLTLIATANQGSEATYESGFVIDKFPISRPNLTFSTLTVSNMSPEDSSIYLCSGETGVTEAFFGQGTRLTVV.

The CDR3 loop is CASSPRHGELFF. The chain is built from TRBV28 and TRBJ2-2; TCRdb picks TRBD1, but there is no DNA to check that call. The CDR3 consists of 12 residues. Per germline, CDR1 MDHEN and CDR2 SYDVKM.

The chain has TRBV3-2 and TRBJ2-1. TRBV3-2 is a known pseudogene. The CDR3 has 12 residues. CDR3 protein: CASSQAQNEQFF.

J is TRBJ2-1 and V is TRBV6-2 or TRBV6-3; TCRdb picks TRBD1, but there is no DNA to check that call. Germline CDR1 reads MNHEY; CDR2 reads SVGEGT. The CDR3 length is 13 residues. CDR3 loop: CASSSGAYNEQFF.

V usage is TRBV29-1 and J usage is TRBJ2-7; TCRdb's D call of TRBD1 is untestable without DNA. The CDR3 loop spans 12 amino acids. The germline CDR1 and CDR2 sequences are SQVTM and ANQGSEA. The CDR3 here is CSVASRVDEQYF.

The genes are TRBV7-8 and TRBJ1-2; without DNA, the TCRdb call of TRBD1 cannot be checked. Germline CDR1 reads SGHVS; CDR2 reads FQNEAQ. This CDR3 has 15 residues. The CDR3 protein is CASSVAGVADYGYTF.

The rearrangement joins TRBV9 to TRBJ2-3. Germline V gives CDR1 SGDLS, CDR2 YYNGEE. The CDR3 sequence is 14 residues long. CDR3: CASSVVPGTNTQYF.

The CDR3 region is CASWGAGELFF. The chain joins TRBV11-2 to TRBJ2-2; the D gene TCRdb calls, TRBD1, cannot be checked with no DNA. Germline V gene lookup returns CDR1 SGHAT and CDR2 FQNNGV. The CDR3 contains 11 residues.

The chain has TRBV6-6 and TRBJ1-2; TCRdb indicates TRBD1, and absent DNA this call remains unverified. Germline CDR1 MNHNY, CDR2 SVGAGI (reference sequence). This CDR3 is built from 13 residues. This chain's CDR3 is CASTAGSNYGYTF.

The rearrangement links TRBV30 to TRBJ2-2. CDR1 is GTSNPN, CDR2 SVGIG, per germline (reference sequence). CDR3 size: 11 residues. The CDR3 is CAGGNTGELFF.

The rearrangement uses TRBV7-6 and TRBJ2-5; the TCRdb D gene call, TRBD2, has no DNA to confirm it. The CDR3 is made up of 17 amino acids. Germline assignment: CDR1 SGHVS and CDR2 FNYEAQ. CDR3 sequence: CASSVESRLAGWPTSDF.

The chain links TRBV5-6 to TRBJ1-2; TCRdb proposes TRBD1, but this gene call is untestable without DNA. Germline-derived CDR1 and CDR2 are SGHDT and YYEEEE. The CDR3 extends over 13 amino acids. CDR3 loop: CASSPDRFRGYTF.

The CDR3 loop reads CASSPTSGEKETQYF. V and J are TRBV6-2 or TRBV6-3 and TRBJ2-5; TCRdb's D call of TRBD2 is untestable without DNA. Germline CDR1 and CDR2: MNHEY and SVGEGT. This CDR3 contains 15 residues.

The J gene is TRBJ1-1, the V gene TRBV6-5; TCRdb picks TRBD1, but there is no DNA to check that call. This CDR3 contains 18 residues. Per germline, CDR1 MNHEY and CDR2 SVGAGI. The CDR3 region is CASSYLFGTGGPDTEAFF.

The V gene is TRBV14, the J gene TRBJ2-2; TCRdb indicates TRBD1, and absent DNA this call remains unverified. Germline V gene sequence: CDR1 SGHDN, CDR2 FVKESK. This CDR3 has 17 amino acids. The CDR3 here is CASSHKSWDPITGELFF. Supplemented by reference TRBV14 and TRBJ2-2, the full variable domain reads EAGVTQFPSHSVIEKGQTVTLRCDPISGHDNLYWYRRVMGKEIKFLLHFVKESKQDESGMPNNRFLAERTGGTYSTLKVQPAELEDSGVYFCASSHKSWDPITGELFFGEGSRLTVL.

CDR3: CASSYLSGTGGNTDTQYF. The chain carries TRBV6-5 and TRBJ2-3; TCRdb's D call of TRBD1 is untestable without DNA. Germline V gene data show CDR1 as MNHEY and CDR2 as SVGAGI. This CDR3 comprises 18 residues.

This chain joins TRBV4-3 and TRBJ1-1. CDR3 length: 13 residues. Germline V CDR1 and CDR2: LGHNA, YSLEER. The CDR3 protein is CASSPTGNTEAFF.

This rearrangement joins TRBV29-1 to TRBJ2-5; TCRdb calls TRBD2, which cannot be checked without DNA. The germline gives CDR1 SQVTM, CDR2 ANQGSEA. CDR3 length: 15 amino acids. The CDR3 spells CSVGIGRALEETQYF.

The CDR3 here is CASSQGGTGGNEQFF. The chain employs TRBV4-3 and TRBJ2-1; TCRdb calls TRBD1, which cannot be checked without DNA. CDR3 length: 15 residues. Germline lookup yields CDR1 LGHNA and CDR2 YSLEER.

This chain joins TRBV7-3 and TRBJ1-1; TCRdb designates TRBD1, a call that cannot be tested without DNA. CDR3 length: 15 amino acids. Germline values: CDR1 SGHTA, CDR2 FQGTGA. The CDR3 here is CASSPDRGPYTEAFF.

The CDR3 is CASVDTQETQYF. The chain uses TRBV5-4 and TRBJ2-5; TCRdb calls TRBD1, which cannot be checked without DNA. Germline V gives CDR1 SGHNT, CDR2 YYREEE (reference sequence). This CDR3 is 12 amino acids long.

V is TRBV5-1 and J is TRBJ2-7; as DNA is missing, the TRBD1 call by TCRdb cannot be tested. CDR1 SGHRS and CDR2 YFSETQ come from the germline V gene. The length of the CDR3 is 14 residues. CDR3 amino acids: CASSLRGQGYEQYF.

This chain links TRBV7-9 with TRBJ2-5; TCRdb returns TRBD1, unconfirmable since there is no DNA. The CDR3 consists of 14 residues. In germline, CDR1 is SEHNR, CDR2 FQNEAQ (reference sequence). CDR3: CASSLGTEQETQYF.

By frequency, this clonotype is large. The chain uses TRBV4-2 and TRBJ2-2. The CDR3 sequence is 14 residues long. Germline V lookup: CDR1 LGHNA, CDR2 YNFKEQ. The CDR3 loop is CASSQGFESGELFF.

The rearrangement links TRBV19 to TRBJ1-1; without DNA, the TCRdb call of TRBD1 cannot be checked. The CDR3 runs 14 residues. CDR1 is LNHDA and CDR2 is SQIVND in the germline V gene (reference sequence). CDR3 residues: CASSIGTVNTEAFF.

The V call is TRBV13, the J call TRBJ2-7; TCRdb's D call, TRBD1, is unchecked because there is no DNA. The CDR3 is 13 amino acids. Germline lookup yields CDR1 PRHDT and CDR2 FYEKMQ (reference sequence). Here the CDR3 reads CASSLSRDGEQYF.

The rearrangement links TRBV5-1 to TRBJ1-2; the TCRdb call, TRBD1, lacks DNA for checking. This CDR3 spans 11 amino acids. Per the germline V gene, CDR1 is SGHRS and CDR2 is YFSETQ. The CDR3 protein is CASAGGGGYTF.

This chain uses TRBV29-1 with TRBJ1-1. The CDR3 runs to 14 residues. CDR1 and CDR2 from the germline V gene are SQVTM and ANQGSEA. CDR3 region: CSVDPYGPHTEAFF.